The TCR beta chain under discussion was sequenced for a study of shared clonotypes between healthy human individuals. General study results and limits: Tissue TCR repertoires likely differ from these blood-only repertoires.

Note on this clone: The antigen is undetermined.

The run depth of the assay was deep. Sequencing used immunoSEQ multiplex PCR; TCRdb keeps in-frame clones, though not all of them. The repertoire holds about 1 million clones, with roughly 80% as singletons. J was trimmed by 4 bases and V by 4 bases; bases with no gene match: 8. Germline V gives CDR1 GTSNPN, CDR2 SVGIG (reference sequence). The CDR3 totals 15 residues. CD4+ cells yielded CD45RA+ naive and CD45RA-negative memory subsets. The sample was memory CD4+ T cells sorted from blood. Specified subset: CD45RA-negative fraction. The clonotype was recovered from a man aged 18 to 30 in good health. The chain joins TRBV30 to TRBJ2-2; 8 bases fit TRBD1. The CDR3 loop is CAWTRKGTGTGELFF. The CDR3 DNA is TGTGCCTGGACCAGGAAGGGGACAGGCACCGGGGAGCTGTTTTTT.